This TCR beta chain was retrieved from a study of post-analysis software for immune sequencing data. Study background: The disease courses covered relapsing-remitting, secondary progressive and progressive-relapsing multiple sclerosis. Study-level points and caveats: Patients carried a handful of TRBV segments more frequently than controls did, and TRBV5-6, TRBV5-1 and TRBV20-1 were among them. Strong co-clustering by F measure was evident for samples that had been prepared in the same batch. Normalized Chao1 diversity in multiple sclerosis patients fell significantly below that of controls.

cDNA libraries for TCR beta contained unique molecular identifiers. Via MiXCR, TCRdb re-called the PCR reads, giving one row per CDR3 protein. The top ten clones hold less than 10% of a sample with roughly 430,000 distinct CDR3 sequences, about 40% of them seen once. This clonotype was counted between two and nine times. Its specificity is unknown. The germline gives CDR1 MNHNY, CDR2 SVGAGI (reference sequence). J lost 11 bases, V lost 6 bases, and 12 bases had no gene match. The CDR3 extends over 14 amino acids. The sequenced sample was blood. This rearrangement joins TRBV6-6 to TRBJ2-5, with 10 bases that match TRBD1. The sequence derives from a girl aged 2-10 years with multiple sclerosis. This CDR3 reads CASRNRQGAEEQYF. CDR3 bases: TGTGCCAGCAGAAACAGACAGGGGGCGGAGGAGCAGTACTTC.